This passage covers 10 T cell receptor beta chains from one sample sequenced in a study of identical twins. From the 5' RACE reads, TCRdb called clonotypes with MiXCR, one entry per CDR3 protein. The repertoire holds 420,000 or so distinct CDR3 sequences, with roughly 18% as singletons. Source material: naive T cells sorted from blood. The source of these receptors is a man in his fifties or sixties in good health.

This clonotype was seen a few times. This sequence joins TRBV29-1 and TRBJ1-2, with D maybe TRBD1 (5 bases). From germline, CDR1 is SQVTM and CDR2 ANQGSEA. The V gene lost 3 bases and the J gene lost 2 bases, with 10 bases spanning the gap. The CDR3 covers 13 residues. This chain's CDR3 is CSVEGGENYGYTF. The CDR3 DNA reads TGCAGCGTTGAGGGAGGGGAAAACTATGGCTACACCTTC. Filled out from reference TRBV29-1 and TRBJ1-2, the complete variable domain reads SAVISQKPSRDICQRGTSLTIQCQVDSQVTMMFWYRQQPGQSLTLIATANQGSEATYESGFVIDKFPISRPNLTFSTLTVSNMSPEDSSIYLCSVEGGENYGYTFGSGTRLTVV.

Turning to this clonotype: A read error may explain this, as a much larger clone is one base away. The chain links TRBV15 to TRBJ2-7, with D uncertain. The CDR3 is 14 residues long. The V gene's germline CDR1 is LNHNV and CDR2 YYDKDF (reference sequence). CDR3 protein: CATSRDMNFYERYF. In DNA, the CDR3 is TGTGCCACCAGCAGAGATATGAACTTCTACGAGCGGTACTTC.

The V gene is TRBV18, the J gene TRBJ1-4, with D possibly TRBD1 on 6 matching bases. The CDR3 spans 15 residues. The V gene's germline CDR1 is KGHSH and CDR2 LQKENI. The ends were cut back, 3 bases at V and 8 bases at J, with 16 bases in the middle. The CDR3 loop is CASSPSGAIREKLFF. The CDR3 coding sequence is TGTGCCAGCTCACCGTCGGGGGCGATTCGAGAAAAACTGTTTTTT.

This clonotype was seen repeatedly, ten times or more. The chain has TRBV20-1 and TRBJ2-5, with D maybe TRBD1 (6 bases). The CDR3 is 9 amino acids. CDR1 DFQATT and CDR2 SNEGSKA come from the germline V gene (reference sequence). The V gene lost 4 bases and the J gene lost 9 bases, with 6 bases spanning the gap. The CDR3 DNA reads as TGCAGTGCTAAGGGGGCCCAGTACTTC. This sequence encodes CSAKGAQYF.

CDR3 amino acids: CASSHRGGNTIYF. In DNA form, the CDR3 reads TGTGCCAGCAGTCACCGGGGGGGAAACACCATATATTTT. This chain links TRBV27 with TRBJ1-3, with a possible D match to TRBD1 (5 bases). Trimming shortened V by 5 bases and J by 4 bases, and 9 bases separated the two germline ends. The germline V gene encodes CDR1 MNHEY and CDR2 SMNVEV (reference sequence). CDR3 length: 13 residues.

This clonotype was seen many times. The chain joins TRBV4-1 to TRBJ2-7, with D perhaps TRBD1 (6 bases). There are 15 residues in the CDR3. Germline loops: CDR1 MGHRA, CDR2 YSYEKL. Trimming removed 4 bases from V and 2 bases from J, with 15 bases in between. The CDR3 DNA reads as TGCGCCAGCAGCCTACAGCAGGGGCAGGCCTACGAGCAGTACTTC. Protein sequence: CASSLQQGQAYEQYF.

V and J are TRBV5-1 and TRBJ2-1; 9 nucleotides align to TRBD2. Germline V gene sequence: CDR1 SGHRS, CDR2 YFSETQ. The ends lost 3 bases at V and 3 bases at J; junction bases unmatched: 1. The CDR3 covers 14 residues. DNA for the CDR3: TGCGCCAGCAGCTCAGCGGGGGGCTACAATGAGCAGTTCTTC. Translating it yields CASSSAGGYNEQFF.

V and J are TRBV12-3 or TRBV12-4 and TRBJ1-3; D gene unclear. The CDR3 spans 16 residues. With 6 bases removed from V and 4 bases from J, the gap between germline ends came to 19 bases. CDR3 DNA: TGTGCCAGCAGCGCCCTGGGCCGCTTGTCCGGAAACACCATATATTTT. It encodes CASSALGRLSGNTIYF.

V is TRBV20-1 and J is TRBJ2-5; either TRBD1 or TRBD2 may supply D (5 bases each). Trimming cost V 6 bases and J 2 bases, with 13 bases left between them. In germline, CDR1 is DFQATT, CDR2 SNEGSKA (reference sequence). The CDR3 sequence is 13 residues long. This CDR3 is CSATYGAQETQYF. CDR3 in DNA: TGCAGTGCAACCTACGGGGCGCAAGAGACCCAGTACTTC.

The chain recombines TRBV7-2 with TRBJ2-1; D is tentatively TRBD1 or TRBD2 (5 bases each). The V end was cut by 5 bases, the J end by 3 bases, with 14 bases between. This CDR3 is built from 15 residues. The germline CDR1 and CDR2 sequences are SGHTA and FQGNSA. CDR3 residues: CASSPSRDLYNEQFF. CDR3 bases: TGTGCCAGCAGCCCGTCCCGGGACCTCTACAATGAGCAGTTCTTC.